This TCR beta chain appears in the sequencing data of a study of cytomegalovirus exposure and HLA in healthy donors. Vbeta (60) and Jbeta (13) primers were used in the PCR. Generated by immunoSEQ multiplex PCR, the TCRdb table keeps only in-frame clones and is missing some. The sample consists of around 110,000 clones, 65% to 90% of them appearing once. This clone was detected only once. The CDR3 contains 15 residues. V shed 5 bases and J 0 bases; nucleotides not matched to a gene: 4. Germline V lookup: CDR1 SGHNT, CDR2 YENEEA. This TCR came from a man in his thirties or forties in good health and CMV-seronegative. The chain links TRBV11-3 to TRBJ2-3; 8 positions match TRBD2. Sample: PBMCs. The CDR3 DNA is TGTGCCAGCAGCGATACTAGCGGTAGCACAGATACGCAGTATTTT. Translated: CASSDTSGSTDTQYF.